The clone carrying this T cell receptor (beta chain) showed up many times. Its antigen is unknown. Patients with other autoimmune diseases, uncontrolled infections, pregnancy or lactation were excluded. For repertoire sequencing, the TCR beta CDR3 regions were amplified from RNA transcripts. First-round RT-PCR used HTBI primers; second-round multiplex PCR followed. One entry per CDR3 protein results from TCRdb running MiXCR on the multiplex PCR reads. Among 150,000 to 200,000 distinct CDR3 sequences listed, just under 40% were seen once. The CDR3 is made up of 15 amino acids. Germline V CDR1 and CDR2: LGHNA, YNFKEQ. After removal of 2 bases from V and 6 bases from J, the junction contained 7 bases not matched to a gene. This sample stems from a study of Graves' ophthalmopathy and Graves' hyperthyroidism. Overall study results and limits: Blood also harbored most expanded thyroid clonotypes above 0.001 frequency.

The origin of this receptor is a man under 40 with Graves' ophthalmopathy. The sequenced sample was peripheral blood. The V call is TRBV4-2, the J call TRBJ2-4, with 7 bases lining up with TRBD1. CDR3 sequence (DNA): TGTGCCAGCAGCCAACCCTTAAGGGGGCGAAACATTCAGTACTTC. It specifies CASSQPLRGRNIQYF.